A single sample is the source of the 28 T cell receptor beta chains below, sequenced in a study of control samples from healthy donors and cancer patients. The protocol was immunoSEQ multiplex PCR, while the TCRdb copy is restricted to in-frame clones and leaves out a portion. The table includes around 200,000 clones, approximately 95% detected once. The sequencing sample was made of blood. Receptor source: a man in his late teens or twenties in good health.

The rearrangement uses TRBV28 and TRBJ1-6; 7 bases align to TRBD1. Germline lookup yields CDR1 MDHEN and CDR2 SYDVKM. Unmatched junction bases numbered 4, after V lost 7 bases and J lost 10 bases. CDR3 size: 12 residues. The CDR3 sequence is CASIDRESPLHF. The CDR3 bases are TGTGCCAGCATCGACAGGGAATCACCCCTCCACTTT.

V gene TRBV24-1 combines with J gene TRBJ1-1; D gene uncertain. V gave up 4 bases and J gave up 10 bases, with 15 bases separating them. In germline, CDR1 is KGHDR, CDR2 SFDVKD. There are 13 residues in the CDR3. CDR3 DNA: TGTGCCACCAGTGACGGGAACGGGTACGGAGCTTTCTTT. Translated, it gives CATSDGNGYGAFF.

The chain couples TRBV9 to TRBJ1-1; D is ambiguous. In germline, CDR1 is SGDLS, CDR2 YYNGEE. The CDR3 runs to 15 residues. V lost 4 bases, J lost 1 base, and 14 bases lay in between. Here the CDR3 reads CASSSSTVSNTEAFF. The CDR3 DNA sequence: TGTGCCAGCAGCTCTTCGACGGTCTCGAACACTGAAGCTTTCTTT.

This chain connects TRBV6-2 or TRBV6-3 to TRBJ2-7; possibly TRBD2 for D (6 bases). Germline-derived CDR1 and CDR2 are MNHEY and SVGEGT. CDR3 length: 15 amino acids. With 5 bases removed from V and 4 bases from J, the gap between germline ends came to 18 bases. The CDR3 reads CASSGIVASVYEQYF. The CDR3 region has the DNA TGTGCCAGCAGTGGAATCGTGGCTAGCGTTTACGAGCAGTACTTC.

The chain combines TRBV7-9 with TRBJ2-3; D call uncertain. Between the trimmed V and J ends, which lost 5 bases and 2 bases, there was a span of 14 bases. The germline gives CDR1 SEHNR, CDR2 FQNEAQ (reference sequence). This CDR3 comprises 15 residues. The CDR3 region is CASSPRAPATDTQYF. In DNA, the CDR3 is TGTGCCAGCAGCCCGCGAGCTCCCGCCACAGATACGCAGTATTTT. Full variable domain (remainder filled in from reference TRBV7-9 and TRBJ2-3): DTGVSQNPRHKITKRGQNVTFRCDPISEHNRLYWYRQTLGQGPEFLTYFQNEAQLEKSRLLSDRFSAERPKGSFSTLEIQRTEQGDSAMYLCASSPRAPATDTQYFGPGTRLTVL.

The chain has TRBV5-1 and TRBJ2-7; a possible D gene is TRBD1 (5 bases). Germline V gene lookup returns CDR1 SGHRS and CDR2 YFSETQ. The ends were cut back, 5 bases at V and 0 bases at J, with 18 bases in the middle. CDR3 length equals 16 residues. CDR3 nucleotides: TGCGCCAGCAGTATTAATGAGCAGGGCAGCTCCTACGAGCAGTACTTC. Protein product: CASSINEQGSSYEQYF.

V and J are TRBV2 and TRBJ2-6; 9 bases fit TRBD1. Losses at the gene ends were 6 bases for V and 0 bases for J; bases not matched to a gene: 6. The CDR3 contains 17 residues. Germline V CDR1 and CDR2: SNHLY, FYNNEI. The CDR3 bases are TGTGCCAGCAGGCCGGGACAGGGCCTCTCTGGGGCCAACGTCCTGACTTTC. Amino acid sequence: CASRPGQGLSGANVLTF.

V usage is TRBV7-3 and J usage is TRBJ1-1, with 11 positions matching TRBD1. The V gene end was trimmed by 5 bases and the J gene end by 5 bases; junction bases not matched to a gene: 4. CDR3 length: 14 amino acids. Germline values: CDR1 SGHTA, CDR2 FQGTGA. CDR3 in DNA: TGTGCCAGCAGCCCGGGGGACAGGGGGACTGAAGCTTTCTTT. It is translated as CASSPGDRGTEAFF.

The CDR3 region has the DNA TGTGCCAGCAGCTCGGACTTGCGCGAGCAGTACTTC. Translated, it gives CASSSDLREQYF. The V and J genes are TRBV3-1 (or the pseudogene TRBV3-2) and TRBJ2-7; maybe TRBD2 (5 bases). In germline, CDR1 is LGHDT, CDR2 YNNKEL (reference sequence). The V and J ends lost 5 bases and 6 bases respectively, with 11 bases between them. This CDR3 spans 12 amino acids.

The chain uses TRBV30 and TRBJ1-6; 7 positions match TRBD1. The ends lost 7 bases at V and 5 bases at J; junction bases unmatched: 2. Germline V CDR1 and CDR2: GTSNPN, SVGIG (reference sequence). The CDR3 runs to 12 residues. Written as DNA, the CDR3 is TGTGCCTTCGGACAGGATAATTCACCCCTCCACTTT. Translation: CAFGQDNSPLHF.

The chain links TRBV5-1 to TRBJ1-1; the D is unclear. The CDR3 totals 14 residues. V lost 1 base and J 1 base, leaving 8 bases between the germline ends. Germline CDR1 is SGHRS and CDR2 is YFSETQ. CDR3 nucleotide sequence: TGCGCCAGCAGCTTGCCGGGATCGAACACTGAAGCTTTCTTT. It translates to CASSLPGSNTEAFF.

The chain recombines TRBV18 with TRBJ1-6; no reliable D call. The CDR3 is made up of 15 amino acids. CDR1 is KGHSH, CDR2 LQKENI, per germline. V was clipped by 4 bases and J by 8 bases, with 15 bases between them. The CDR3 protein is CASSLSTGYDSPLHF. Written as DNA, the CDR3 is TGTGCCAGCTCACTTAGCACGGGTTACGATTCACCCCTCCACTTT.

The chain joins TRBV10-3 to TRBJ1-6; possibly TRBD1 for D (6 bases). The germline CDR1 and CDR2 sequences are ENHRY and SYGVKD. This CDR3 is 14 amino acids long. Trimming took 8 bases from V and 2 from J, leaving 10 bases between them. Written as DNA, the CDR3 is TGTGCCATCCGGCAGGGGACCTATAATTCACCCCTCCACTTT. This codes for CAIRQGTYNSPLHF.

This chain joins TRBV12-3 or TRBV12-4 and TRBJ1-5, with D hard to call. Trimming took 6 bases from V and 7 from J, leaving 13 bases between them. The CDR3 is 13 residues long. The DNA of the CDR3 is TGTGCCAGCAGAACCGGGGATCTCCAGCCCCAGCATTTT. Translated, it gives CASRTGDLQPQHF.

The genes are TRBV5-1 and TRBJ2-3; no reliable D call. This CDR3 region has 12 residues. Trimming took off 4 bases at V and 6 bases at J, with 9 bases between the two ends. In germline, CDR1 is SGHRS, CDR2 YFSETQ. The CDR3: CASSGVDDTQYF. The CDR3 DNA sequence: TGCGCCAGCAGCGGGGTTGACGATACGCAGTATTTT. The full variable domain, its missing parts supplied by reference TRBV5-1 and TRBJ2-3, is KAGVTQTPRYLIKTRGQQVTLSCSPISGHRSVSWYQQTPGQGLQFLFEYFSETQRNKGNFPGRFSGRQFSNSRSEMNVSTLELGDSALYLCASSGVDDTQYFGPGTRLTVL.

The gene calls are TRBV5-1 and TRBJ1-3; TRBD1 matches 9 bases. Germline CDR1 SGHRS, CDR2 YFSETQ. With V trimmed by 4 bases and J by 4 bases, 6 bases remained unmatched. The CDR3 is 15 amino acids. Here the CDR3 reads CASSARTGAGNTIYF. DNA of the CDR3: TGCGCCAGCAGCGCTCGGACAGGGGCAGGAAACACCATATATTTT.

The CDR3: CASSPTGSTDTQYF. The CDR3 coding sequence is TGCGCCAGCAGCCCCACAGGGAGCACAGATACGCAGTATTTT. The genes are TRBV5-1 and TRBJ2-3; maybe TRBD1 (6 bases). CDR1 is SGHRS, CDR2 YFSETQ, per germline. This CDR3 is 14 amino acids long. V was clipped by 4 bases and J by 0 bases, with 9 bases between them.

The rearrangement uses TRBV5-4 and TRBJ2-1; TRBD2 might be the D (7 bases). Germline values: CDR1 SGHNT, CDR2 YYREEE (reference sequence). The V end was cut by 6 bases, the J end by 6 bases, with 19 bases between. CDR3 length equals 15 residues. DNA for the CDR3: TGTGCCAGCAACCGAGGGGGGGGGCCCTTCAATGAGCAGTTCTTC. Translation gives CASNRGGGPFNEQFF.

This sequence joins TRBV18 and TRBJ1-4; 10 nucleotides match TRBD1. Germline V lookup: CDR1 KGHSH, CDR2 LQKENI. V trimming: 5 bases; J trimming: 8 bases; junction bases outside the gene matches: 14. CDR3 size: 17 residues. In DNA, the CDR3 is TGTGCCAGCTCATCACAGCTAGGACAGGGGGATGACGAAAAACTGTTTTTT. It is translated as CASSSQLGQGDDEKLFF. Combining the CDR3 with reference TRBV18 and TRBJ1-4 gives the whole variable domain NAGVMQNPRHLVRRRGQEARLRCSPMKGHSHVYWYRQLPEEGLKFMVYLQKENIIDESGMPKERFSAEFPKEGPSILRIQQVVRGDSAAYFCASSSQLGQGDDEKLFFGSGTQLSVL.

This clone has a single count. The CDR3 DNA follows: TGCGCCAGCAGCTTGGCCGGGCAGGGTCGAATCGGTGAAGCTTTCTTT. This encodes CASSLAGQGRIGEAFF. This chain connects TRBV5-1 to TRBJ1-1; TRBD1 is a possible D gene (5 bases). Germline lookup yields CDR1 SGHRS and CDR2 YFSETQ. This CDR3 has 16 amino acids. Trimming took off 0 bases at V and 7 bases at J, with 19 bases between the two ends.

This chain joins TRBV19 and TRBJ1-1, with D uncertain. In germline, CDR1 is LNHDA, CDR2 SQIVND (reference sequence). The CDR3 sequence is 11 residues long. The V gene lost 7 bases and the J gene lost 5 bases, with 8 bases spanning the gap. The CDR3 DNA is TGTGCCAGTAAGAGGTGGACTGAAGCTTTCTTT. The encoded protein is CASKRWTEAFF.

The chain combines TRBV19 with TRBJ2-1; TRBD2 matches at 9 bases. The CDR3 totals 15 residues. The germline V gene encodes CDR1 LNHDA and CDR2 SQIVND (reference sequence). Germline trimming cut 5 bases from V and 3 bases from J; bases unmatched to any gene: 5. The CDR3 spells CASSPLAGIYNEQFF. The CDR3 nucleotides read TGTGCCAGTAGTCCTCTAGCGGGAATCTACAATGAGCAGTTCTTC. The whole variable domain, filled in from reference TRBV19 and TRBJ2-1, reads DGGITQSPKYLFRKEGQNVTLSCEQNLNHDAMYWYRQDPGQGLRLIYYSQIVNDFQKGDIAEGYSVSREKKESFPLTVTSAQKNPTAFYLCASSPLAGIYNEQFFGPGTRLTVL.

This clone occurred once. The chain links TRBV4-1 to TRBJ2-3; D uncertain. This CDR3 is built from 15 residues. Germline V gives CDR1 MGHRA, CDR2 YSYEKL. Trimming shortened V by 0 bases and J by 3 bases, and 10 bases separated the two germline ends. The CDR3 sequence: CASSQDLLGTDTQYF. The DNA of the CDR3 is TGCGCCAGCAGCCAAGATCTGCTGGGGACAGATACGCAGTATTTT.

The chain employs TRBV5-1 and TRBJ1-2, with D uncertain. This CDR3 spans 14 amino acids. V was shortened by 4 bases and J by 0 bases, with 10 bases between the two germline ends. Germline CDR1 is SGHRS and CDR2 is YFSETQ. CDR3 amino acids: CASSPDGSNYGYTF. The CDR3 DNA reads as TGCGCCAGCAGCCCGGACGGTTCTAACTATGGCTACACCTTC.

The chain combines TRBV28 with TRBJ2-3; 7 nucleotides agree with TRBD2. The CDR3 is 15 residues long. CDR1 is MDHEN, CDR2 SYDVKM, per germline. The J segment lost 0 bases and the V segment lost 6 bases, leaving 6 bases of the junction unmatched. CDR3 in DNA: TGTGCCAGCAGCCTTTCGCGGGGGAGCACAGATACGCAGTATTTT. It yields the protein CASSLSRGSTDTQYF.

The rearrangement links TRBV5-1 to TRBJ2-7; 9 nucleotides line up with TRBD1. This CDR3 region has 16 residues. Losses at the gene ends were 2 bases for V and 6 bases for J; bases not matched to a gene: 12. Looked up from germline, CDR1 is SGHRS and CDR2 is YFSETQ. The CDR3 region is CASSFGPPGQGSEQYF. DNA for the CDR3: TGCGCCAGCAGCTTTGGTCCACCGGGACAGGGTAGCGAGCAGTACTTC.

The rearrangement joins TRBV5-4 to TRBJ1-1, with 8 nucleotides matching TRBD1. The germline gives CDR1 SGHNT, CDR2 YYREEE (reference sequence). With 4 bases clipped from V and 5 bases from J, the junction kept 7 bases outside the gene matches. This CDR3 is 14 amino acids long. CDR3 nucleotides: TGTGCCAGCAGCCGGGGGGGGGACAGGACTGAAGCTTTCTTT. This codes for CASSRGGDRTEAFF.

A note on this clone: The same CDR3 arises from other DNA sequences in this sample as well. This chain uses TRBV3-1 (or the pseudogene TRBV3-2) with TRBJ1-5; D remains unclear. V lost 3 bases and J 6 bases, leaving 6 bases between the germline ends. From germline, CDR1 is LGHDT and CDR2 YNNKEL (reference sequence). The CDR3 is 12 residues long. CDR3 in amino acids: CASSQGGQPQHF. CDR3 coding DNA: TGTGCCAGCAGCCAGGGAGGTCAGCCCCAGCATTTT.